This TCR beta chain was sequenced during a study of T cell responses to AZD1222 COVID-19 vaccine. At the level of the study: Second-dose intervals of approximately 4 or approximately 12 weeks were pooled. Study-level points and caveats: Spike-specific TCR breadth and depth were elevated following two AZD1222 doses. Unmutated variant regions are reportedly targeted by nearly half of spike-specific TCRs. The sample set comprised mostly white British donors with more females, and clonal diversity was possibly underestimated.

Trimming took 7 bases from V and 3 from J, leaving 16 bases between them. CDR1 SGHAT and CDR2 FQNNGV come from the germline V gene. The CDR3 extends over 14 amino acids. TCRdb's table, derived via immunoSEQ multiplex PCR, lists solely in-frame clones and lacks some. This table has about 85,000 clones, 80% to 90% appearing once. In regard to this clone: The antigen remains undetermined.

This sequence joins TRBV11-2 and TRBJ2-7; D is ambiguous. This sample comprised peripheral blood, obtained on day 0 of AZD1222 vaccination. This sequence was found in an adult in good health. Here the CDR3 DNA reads TGTGCCAGCACCATTAGGAGCGACGGCTACGAGCAGTACTTC. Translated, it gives CASTIRSDGYEQYF.